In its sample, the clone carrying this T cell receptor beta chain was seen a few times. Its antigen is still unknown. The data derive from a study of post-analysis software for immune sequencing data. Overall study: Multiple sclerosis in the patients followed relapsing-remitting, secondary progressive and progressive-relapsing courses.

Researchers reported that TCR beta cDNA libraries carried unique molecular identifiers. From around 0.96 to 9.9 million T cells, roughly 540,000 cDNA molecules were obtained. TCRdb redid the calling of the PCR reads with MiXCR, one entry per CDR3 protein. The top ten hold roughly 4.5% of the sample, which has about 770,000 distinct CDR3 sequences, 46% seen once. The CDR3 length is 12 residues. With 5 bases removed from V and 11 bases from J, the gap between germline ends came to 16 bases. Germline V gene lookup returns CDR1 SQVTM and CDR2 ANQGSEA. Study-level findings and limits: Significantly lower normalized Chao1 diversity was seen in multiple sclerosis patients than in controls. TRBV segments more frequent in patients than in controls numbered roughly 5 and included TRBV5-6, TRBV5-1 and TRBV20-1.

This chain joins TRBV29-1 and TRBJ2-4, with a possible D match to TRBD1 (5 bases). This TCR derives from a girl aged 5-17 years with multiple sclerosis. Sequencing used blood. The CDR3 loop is CSVRGRGTVQYF. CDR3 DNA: TGCAGCGTTAGGGGCAGAGGCACGGTTCAGTACTTC.